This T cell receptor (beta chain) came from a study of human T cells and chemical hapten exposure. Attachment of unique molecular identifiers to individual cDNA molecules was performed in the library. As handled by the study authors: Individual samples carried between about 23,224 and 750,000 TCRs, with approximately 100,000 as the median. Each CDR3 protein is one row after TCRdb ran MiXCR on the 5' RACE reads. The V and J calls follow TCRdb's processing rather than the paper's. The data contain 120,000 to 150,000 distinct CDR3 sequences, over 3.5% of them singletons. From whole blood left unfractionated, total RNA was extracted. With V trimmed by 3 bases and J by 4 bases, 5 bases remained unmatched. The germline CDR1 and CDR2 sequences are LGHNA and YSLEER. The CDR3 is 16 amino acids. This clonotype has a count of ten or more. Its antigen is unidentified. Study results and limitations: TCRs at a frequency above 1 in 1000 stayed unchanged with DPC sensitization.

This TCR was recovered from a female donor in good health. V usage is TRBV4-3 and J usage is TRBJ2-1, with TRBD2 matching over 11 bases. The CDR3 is CASSQITSGGYNEQFF. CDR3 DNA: TGCGCCAGCAGCCAGATCACTAGCGGGGGTTACAATGAGCAGTTCTTC.